This T cell receptor (beta chain) was sequenced in a study of T cell repertoires in cytomegalovirus infection. TCRdb reanalysed the reads using MiXCR and keeps one entry per CDR3 protein. The table has 600,000 to 700,000 distinct CDR3 sequences, around 35% seen once. The length of the CDR3 is 13 residues. CDR1 and CDR2 from the germline V gene are SGHNT and YYREEE (reference sequence). This clonotype has just a few counts. Its antigen remains unidentified. A junction boundary mismatches the germline segment, possibly from a read error. General study points: The study found HLA-C-restricted CMV-specific TCR beta clonotypes dominating the ex vivo response.

Here the sequenced sample was cultured PBMCs, taken from culture after CMV antigen stimulation. The clonotype comes from a human donor in good health (CMV status not recorded). Some clones in this sample may be carry-over from other donors' samples. This chain links TRBV5-4 with TRBJ2-7, with a tentative D call TRBD2 (6 bases). The CDR3 spells CASTLGGADEQYF. CDR3 bases: TGTGCCAGCACCTTGGGAGGCGCGGACGAGCAGTACTTC.